The next 17 T cell receptor beta chains were all read from a single sample in a study of T cell repertoires in cytomegalovirus infection. Each CDR3 protein gets one entry after TCRdb re-called the reads with MiXCR. The table shows approximately 250,000 distinct CDR3 sequences, with roughly 22% occurring only once. Input material: CD8+ T cells from PBMCs. The receptors here all came from a human donor in good health (CMV status not recorded). Some clones in this sample may be carry-over from other donors' samples.

V and J are TRBV29-1 and TRBJ2-7, with 8 bases fitting TRBD1. The length of the CDR3 is 15 residues. The junction had 8 bases not matched to a gene; V was cut back by 2 bases and J by 2 bases. Germline V gene data show CDR1 as SQVTM and CDR2 as ANQGSEA. The CDR3 region has the DNA TGCAGCGTTGAATTTCGAGACAGGGGCCCCTACGAGCAGTACTTC. This sequence encodes CSVEFRDRGPYEQYF.

This clonotype appeared a few times. V usage is TRBV7-2 and J usage is TRBJ2-1; 10 nucleotides match TRBD2. This CDR3 comprises 14 residues. Germline V lookup: CDR1 SGHTA, CDR2 FQGNSA. The junction had 8 bases not matched to a gene; V was cut back by 8 bases and J by 7 bases. The CDR3 region is CASSLAGVGNEQFF. The CDR3 DNA reads as TGTGCCAGCTCCCTAGCGGGGGTCGGGAATGAGCAGTTCTTC. Variable domain in full (rest from reference TRBV7-2 and TRBJ2-1): GAGVSQSPSNKVTEKGKDVELRCDPISGHTALYWYRQSLGQGLEFLIYFQGNSAPDKSGLPSDRFSAERTGGSVSTLTIQRTQQEDSAVYLCASSLAGVGNEQFFGPGTRLTVL.

This clonotype was counted between two and nine times. This chain uses TRBV28 with TRBJ2-5; tentatively, D is TRBD1 or TRBD2 (5 bases each). This CDR3 contains 15 residues. CDR1 is MDHEN and CDR2 is SYDVKM in the germline V gene. V lost 5 bases to trimming and J lost 2 bases, with 15 bases between them. The CDR3 loop reads CASSPTRDVQETQYF. The CDR3 coding sequence is TGTGCCAGCAGTCCGACCAGGGACGTACAAGAGACCCAGTACTTC.

The chain is built from TRBV3-1 and TRBJ2-3; 7 bases agree with TRBD1. V dropped 6 bases and J dropped 5; count of bases not matched to a gene: 5. Per the germline V gene, CDR1 is LGHDT and CDR2 is YNNKEL (reference sequence). The CDR3 totals 13 residues. The CDR3 here is CASRRTGEDTQYF. The CDR3 coding sequence is TGTGCCAGCAGAAGAACAGGGGAAGATACGCAGTATTTT.

This clonotype has more than one count but fewer than ten. The chain has TRBV7-9 and TRBJ2-5; TRBD2 agrees at 10 bases. The V gene end was trimmed by 2 bases and the J gene end by 5 bases; junction bases not matched to a gene: 14. This CDR3 comprises 18 residues. Germline-derived CDR1 and CDR2 are SEHNR and FQNEAQ (reference sequence). The CDR3 DNA sequence: TGTGCCAGCAGCTTAAGACTAGCGGGTCACCCCGCCGGCGAGACCCAGTACTTC. As protein: CASSLRLAGHPAGETQYF.

The chain employs TRBV12-5 and TRBJ2-5, with D unclear. The CDR3 length is 14 residues. Germline V CDR1 and CDR2: LGHNT, FRNRAP. Trimming pared 0 bases from V and 4 bases from J, leaving 9 bases between. The CDR3 loop reads CASGLVSHLETQYF. In nucleotides, the CDR3 is TGTGCTAGTGGTTTGGTTAGCCACTTAGAGACCCAGTACTTC.

This clonotype has more than one count but fewer than ten. V and J are TRBV6-2 or TRBV6-3 and TRBJ1-2; no clear D gene. The germline CDR1 and CDR2 sequences are MNHEY and SVGEGT. The CDR3 spans 13 residues. With 8 bases removed from V and 4 bases from J, the gap between germline ends came to 14 bases. CDR3 sequence: CASGDDGLYGYTF. The CDR3 nucleotides read TGTGCCAGCGGGGATGACGGGCTCTATGGCTACACCTTC.

The chain combines TRBV19 with TRBJ1-2; 7 positions agree with TRBD1. J gave up 8 bases and V 5 bases, and 5 bases lay outside the gene matches. CDR3 length: 12 residues. CDR1 is LNHDA and CDR2 is SQIVND in the germline V gene (reference sequence). The CDR3 region is CASSPGQLGYTF. The CDR3 DNA reads TGTGCCAGTAGTCCGGGACAGCTGGGCTACACCTTC. The variable domain in full, completed from reference TRBV19 and TRBJ1-2, reads DGGITQSPKYLFRKEGQNVTLSCEQNLNHDAMYWYRQDPGQGLRLIYYSQIVNDFQKGDIAEGYSVSREKKESFPLTVTSAQKNPTAFYLCASSPGQLGYTFGSGTRLTVV.

In its sample, this clonotype was seen many times. This sequence joins TRBV7-6 and TRBJ2-2; D unresolved. Germline loops: CDR1 SGHVS, CDR2 FNYEAQ. Deletions cut 8 bases from V and 1 base from J, with 8 bases between. The CDR3 consists of 13 residues. CDR3: CASLLENTGELFF. CDR3 DNA: TGTGCCAGCTTGCTGGAGAACACCGGGGAGCTGTTTTTT. Supplemented by reference TRBV7-6 and TRBJ2-2, the full variable domain reads GAGVSQSPRYKVTKRGQDVALRCDPISGHVSLYWYRQALGQGPEFLTYFNYEAQQDKSGLPNDRFSAERPEGSISTLTIQRTEQRDSAMYRCASLLENTGELFFGEGSRLTVL.

The rearrangement links TRBV28 to TRBJ1-3, with D unclear. This CDR3 is 15 amino acids long. The V end lost 3 bases, the J end lost 3 bases, and 12 bases lay between the germline ends. Germline CDR1 MDHEN, CDR2 SYDVKM. This CDR3 is CASSLIRGGGNTIYF. CDR3 DNA: TGTGCCAGCAGTTTGATCCGGGGAGGTGGAAACACCATATATTTT.

There are a few counts of this clonotype. The chain carries TRBV29-1 and TRBJ1-1; D possibly corresponds to TRBD1 (5 bases). This CDR3 region has 12 residues. V gave up 5 bases and J gave up 4 bases, with 11 bases separating them. Germline lookup yields CDR1 SQVTM and CDR2 ANQGSEA. CDR3 protein: CSVLGVGTEAFF. The CDR3 DNA is TGCAGCGTTTTAGGGGTAGGCACTGAAGCTTTCTTT.

The V call is TRBV6-8, the J call TRBJ2-1, with D perhaps TRBD2 (6 bases). Germline V gene lookup returns CDR1 MNHGY and CDR2 SAAAGT. CDR3 size: 12 residues. Trimming shortened V by 10 bases and J by 4 bases, and 11 bases separated the two germline ends. CDR3 loop: CAILGLYNEQFF. As DNA, the CDR3 is TGTGCCATCCTGGGACTTTACAATGAGCAGTTCTTC.

This clonotype was found once. This rearrangement joins TRBV5-1 to TRBJ1-1; unclear D gene. V lost 0 bases, J lost 3 bases, and 9 bases lay in between. CDR3 length: 14 residues. Germline-derived CDR1 and CDR2 are SGHRS and YFSETQ. CDR3 DNA sequence: TGCGCCAGCAGCTTGGTGACCTTGGACACTGAAGCTTTCTTT. Protein product: CASSLVTLDTEAFF.

This clonotype was observed many times. The chain is built from TRBV15 and TRBJ2-1; tentatively, D is TRBD2 (7 bases). The CDR3 covers 15 residues. Trimming took 5 bases from V and 8 from J, leaving 19 bases between them. Germline V gene sequence: CDR1 LNHNV, CDR2 YYDKDF (reference sequence). The DNA of the CDR3 is TGTGCCACCAGCCCGATGGGGGGGGCCGGGGATGAGCAGTTCTTC. This encodes CATSPMGGAGDEQFF.

This clonotype has a count of ten or more. V and J are TRBV7-3 and TRBJ2-3; no firm D call. Germline lookup yields CDR1 SGHTA and CDR2 FQGTGA. The CDR3 length is 14 residues. Trimming pared 5 bases from V and 4 bases from J, leaving 13 bases between. CDR3 bases: TGTGCCAGCAGCCCCGTTAACGGCGCAGATACGCAGTATTTT. Protein: CASSPVNGADTQYF.

V gene TRBV7-6 combines with J gene TRBJ2-7; perhaps D is TRBD1 or TRBD2 (6 bases each). Germline V gene data show CDR1 as SGHVS and CDR2 as FNYEAQ. The CDR3 length is 15 residues. V was trimmed by 8 bases and J by 7 bases, leaving 24 bases between them. The CDR3 coding sequence is TGTGCCAGCTCCCCTCGAGGGGGGCTTACAGGGGAGCAGTACTTC. This sequence encodes CASSPRGGLTGEQYF.

The chain joins TRBV28 to TRBJ1-1; no clear D gene. V shed 6 bases and J shed 1 base, with 21 bases lying between them. This CDR3 comprises 17 residues. Germline V CDR1 and CDR2: MDHEN, SYDVKM. CDR3 sequence (DNA): TGTGCCAGCAGGGTTTTTGGGGTAATGGTCCCGAACACTGAAGCTTTCTTT. Protein sequence: CASRVFGVMVPNTEAFF. The full variable domain, rest sourced from reference TRBV28 and TRBJ1-1, is DVKVTQSSRYLVKRTGEKVFLECVQDMDHENMFWYRQDPGLGLRLIYFSYDVKMKEKGDIPEGYSVSREKKERFSLILESASTNQTSMYLCASRVFGVMVPNTEAFFGQGTRLTVV.